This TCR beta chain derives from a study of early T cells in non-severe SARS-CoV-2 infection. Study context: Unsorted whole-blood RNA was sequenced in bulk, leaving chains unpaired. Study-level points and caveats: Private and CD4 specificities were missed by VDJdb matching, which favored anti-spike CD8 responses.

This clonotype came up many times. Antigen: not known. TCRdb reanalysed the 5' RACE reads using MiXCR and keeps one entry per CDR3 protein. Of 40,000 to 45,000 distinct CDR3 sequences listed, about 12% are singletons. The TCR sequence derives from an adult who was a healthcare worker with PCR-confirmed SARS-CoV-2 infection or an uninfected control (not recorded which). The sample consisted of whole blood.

The CDR3 sequence is CASSPVQAAGYTF. CDR3 coding DNA: TGTGCCAGCAGCCCTGTACAGGCTGCTGGCTACACCTTC. This rearrangement joins TRBV14 to TRBJ1-2; perhaps TRBD1 as D (5 bases). This CDR3 is built from 13 residues. The V gene lost 4 bases and the J gene lost 7 bases, with 13 bases spanning the gap. CDR1 is SGHDN and CDR2 is FVKESK in the germline V gene. Full variable domain (missing parts from reference TRBV14 and TRBJ1-2): EAGVTQFPSHSVIEKGQTVTLRCDPISGHDNLYWYRRVMGKEIKFLLHFVKESKQDESGMPNNRFLAERTGGTYSTLKVQPAELEDSGVYFCASSPVQAAGYTFGSGTRLTVV.